Listed below are T cell receptor beta chains from one sample, sequenced in a study of T cell responses to AZD1222 COVID-19 vaccine. Sequencing was performed with immunoSEQ multiplex PCR; in TCRdb, only in-frame clones are kept and a portion is missing. The sample carries 150,000 or so clones, approximately 90% recorded once. The sequenced sample was peripheral blood, obtained 28 days after the second AZD1222 dose. These receptors all stem from an adult who received the AZD1222 COVID-19 vaccine. The CDR3 runs from the conserved cysteine through the conserved F or W. A D gene is named only where the DNA matches it firmly. Not every row has a clone size; where given, it reads once, few, many or a size class.

V gene	clone size	J gene	D gene	CDR3 protein	CDR3 DNA
TRBV5-5	.	TRBJ2-7	.	CASSLAPFYEQYF	TGTGCCAGCAGCTTGGCCCCCTTCTACGAGCAGTACTTC
TRBV6-5	.	TRBJ2-2	.	CASSSTGTRRTGELFF	TGTGCCAGCAGTTCCACCGGGACCCGCCGGACCGGGGAGCTGTTTTTT
TRBV12-5	.	TRBJ2-1	TRBD2	CASGLVQLAGAYNEQFF	TGTGCTAGTGGTTTGGTACAACTAGCGGGCGCCTACAATGAGCAGTTCTTC
TRBV28	.	TRBJ1-1	.	CASIANTEAFF	TGTGCCAGCATAGCTAACACTGAAGCTTTCTTT
TRBV13	.	TRBJ1-1	.	CASSLASLRRMNTEAFF	TGTGCCAGCAGCTTAGCCTCTTTGAGACGGATGAACACTGAAGCTTTCTTT
TRBV13	.	TRBJ1-1	TRBD1	CASSVGDRDQTEAFF	TGTGCCAGCAGCGTGGGGGACAGGGATCAGACTGAAGCTTTCTTT
TRBV2	.	TRBJ2-1	.	CASSTYDRFNEQFF	TGTGCCAGCAGTACCTACGACAGGTTCAATGAGCAGTTCTTC
TRBV5-3	.	TRBJ1-4	.	CARSSSTTNEKLFF	TGTGCCAGAAGCTCTAGTACCACTAATGAAAAACTGTTTTTT
TRBV27	.	TRBJ2-6	.	CASRRAAISSPGANVLTF	TGTGCCAGCAGGAGGGCGGCTATCTCTTCTCCCGGGGCCAACGTCCTGACTTTC
TRBV27	.	TRBJ2-2	.	CASSLVMTGAGSTGELFF	TGTGCCAGCAGTTTAGTGATGACAGGCGCGGGTAGCACCGGGGAGCTGTTTTTT
TRBV12-3/TRBV12-4	.	TRBJ1-5	.	CAAGRSNQPQHF	TGTGCCGCAGGCCGTAGCAATCAGCCCCAGCATTTT
TRBV19	.	TRBJ1-1	.	CATIDSWVNTEAFF	TGTGCCACAATAGACAGTTGGGTTAACACTGAAGCTTTCTTT
TRBV27	.	TRBJ1-2	TRBD1	CASSFDREYGYTF	TGTGCCAGCAGTTTTGACAGGGAGTATGGCTACACCTTC
TRBV24-1	.	TRBJ2-1	TRBD2	CATSDPGLAETSSYNEQFF	TGTGCCACCAGTGATCCCGGACTAGCGGAGACCAGCTCCTACAATGAGCAGTTCTTC
TRBV7-9	.	TRBJ2-5	TRBD2	CASSFLAGGRETQYF	TGTGCCAGCAGCTTCCTGGCGGGAGGCAGGGAGACCCAGTACTTC
TRBV7-3	.	TRBJ1-1	.	CASSLIGQAGGAFF	TGTGCCAGCAGCTTAATCGGCCAGGCCGGCGGAGCTTTCTTT
TRBV6-4	few	TRBJ2-1	TRBD2	CASSDWSSGSSGEQFF	TGTGCCAGCAGTGACTGGTCTAGCGGGAGCTCAGGCGAGCAGTTCTTC
TRBV15	.	TRBJ2-5	.	CATSQDQGGLETQYF	TGTGCCACCAGCCAAGATCAGGGGGGATTAGAGACCCAGTACTTC
TRBV3-1/TRBV3-2	.	TRBJ1-1	.	CASSLLLSPTEAFF	TGTGCCAGCAGTCTTTTGTTGTCTCCTACTGAAGCTTTCTTT
TRBV9	.	TRBJ1-1	.	CASSVLAMNTEAFF	TGTGCCAGCAGCGTTCTCGCCATGAACACTGAAGCTTTCTTT
TRBV7-3	.	TRBJ2-2	TRBD2	CASSLDPSGSPNTGELFF	TGTGCCAGCAGCTTAGACCCTAGCGGGAGCCCGAACACCGGGGAGCTGTTTTTT
TRBV11-2	.	TRBJ2-3	.	CASSLVSDTQYF	TGTGCCAGCAGCTTAGTTTCAGATACGCAGTATTTT